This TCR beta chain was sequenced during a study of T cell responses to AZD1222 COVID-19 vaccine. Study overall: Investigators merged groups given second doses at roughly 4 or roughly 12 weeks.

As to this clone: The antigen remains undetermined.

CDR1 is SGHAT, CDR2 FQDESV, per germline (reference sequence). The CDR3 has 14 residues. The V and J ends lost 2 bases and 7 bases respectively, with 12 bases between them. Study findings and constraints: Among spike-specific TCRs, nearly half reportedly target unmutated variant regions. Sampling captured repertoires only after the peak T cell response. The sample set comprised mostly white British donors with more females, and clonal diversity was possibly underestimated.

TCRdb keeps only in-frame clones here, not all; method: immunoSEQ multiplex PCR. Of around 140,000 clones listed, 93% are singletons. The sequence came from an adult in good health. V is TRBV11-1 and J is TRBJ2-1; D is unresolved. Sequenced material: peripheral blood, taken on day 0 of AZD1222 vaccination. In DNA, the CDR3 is TGTGCCAGCAGCTTATACCGTCGAATAAATGAGCAGTTCTTC. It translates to CASSLYRRINEQFF.